These T cell receptor beta chains were read from a single sample in a study of T cells after yellow fever vaccination. From the 5' RACE reads, TCRdb called clonotypes with MiXCR, one entry per CDR3 protein. The table has hundreds of thousands of distinct CDR3 sequences, about 9.9% seen once. The material sequenced was PBMCs, taken on the day of the first yellow fever vaccination. All receptors derive from a man aged 18 to 29 who received the YFV17D yellow fever vaccine. The CDR3 runs from the conserved cysteine through the conserved F or W. Fields, in order: V gene, D gene, clone size, J gene, CDR3 protein, CDR3 DNA. A D gene is named only where the DNA matches it firmly. Clone size, where shown, is once, few, many, or a class for clones that have expanded.

V gene: TRBV6-1
D gene: TRBD2
clone size: few
J gene: TRBJ2-1
CDR3 protein: CASSPFTSASYNEQFF
CDR3 DNA: TGTGCCAGCAGTCCCTTCACTAGCGCCTCCTACAATGAGCAGTTCTTC

V gene: TRBV29-1
D gene: TRBD1
clone size: many
J gene: TRBJ2-5
CDR3 protein: CSVPAGTGPETQYF
CDR3 DNA: TGCAGCGTACCCGCGGGGACAGGGCCAGAGACCCAGTACTTC

V gene: TRBV7-2
D gene: -
clone size: few
J gene: TRBJ2-1
CDR3 protein: CASSLGQGTNEQFF
CDR3 DNA: TGTGCCAGCAGCTTAGGGCAGGGCACCAATGAGCAGTTCTTC

V gene: TRBV20-1
D gene: TRBD1
clone size: -
J gene: TRBJ2-3
CDR3 protein: CSASWDRRSTDTQYF
CDR3 DNA: TGCAGTGCTAGCTGGGACAGAAGGTCGACAGATACGCAGTATTTT

V gene: TRBV18
D gene: -
clone size: few
J gene: TRBJ2-7
CDR3 protein: CASSPNTGSSYEQYF
CDR3 DNA: TGTGCCAGCTCACCTAATACAGGGAGCTCCTACGAGCAGTACTTC

V gene: TRBV18
D gene: -
clone size: few
J gene: TRBJ2-6
CDR3 protein: CASSPQQGLGGANVLTF
CDR3 DNA: TGTGCCAGCTCACCACAACAGGGTCTGGGCGGGGCCAACGTCCTGACTTTC

V gene: TRBV6-1
D gene: TRBD1
clone size: -
J gene: TRBJ2-1
CDR3 protein: CASRRTGVSYNEQFF
CDR3 DNA: TGTGCCAGCAGACGTACAGGGGTCTCCTACAATGAGCAGTTCTTC

V gene: TRBV4-3
D gene: TRBD1
clone size: few
J gene: TRBJ1-6
CDR3 protein: CASSLGQGDNSPLHF
CDR3 DNA: TGCGCCAGCAGCCTGGGACAGGGCGATAATTCACCCCTCCACTTT

V gene: TRBV5-1
D gene: -
clone size: few
J gene: TRBJ2-6
CDR3 protein: CASSFRGGPLGANVLTF
CDR3 DNA: TGCGCCAGCAGCTTTCGGGGTGGCCCTCTGGGGGCCAACGTCCTGACTTTC

V gene: TRBV5-1
D gene: TRBD2
clone size: -
J gene: TRBJ2-3
CDR3 protein: CASSLGAGPSTDTQYF
CDR3 DNA: TGCGCCAGCAGCTTGGGAGCGGGGCCAAGCACAGATACGCAGTATTTT

V gene: TRBV20-1
D gene: TRBD2
clone size: few
J gene: TRBJ2-3
CDR3 protein: CSAREASGGDTQYF
CDR3 DNA: TGCAGTGCTAGAGAGGCTAGCGGGGGGGATACGCAGTATTTT

V gene: TRBV14
D gene: TRBD2
clone size: few
J gene: TRBJ2-5
CDR3 protein: CASSQGDPWSSGGLGETQYF
CDR3 DNA: TGTGCCAGCAGCCAAGGGGATCCCTGGTCTAGCGGGGGGCTGGGAGAGACCCAGTACTTC

V gene: TRBV21-1
D gene: -
clone size: -
J gene: TRBJ2-3
CDR3 protein: CASSSQGSRTDTQYF
CDR3 DNA: TGTGCCAGCAGCTCACAGGGGTCCCGCACAGATACGCAGTATTTT

V gene: TRBV10-3
D gene: TRBD2
clone size: many
J gene: TRBJ2-3
CDR3 protein: CAISLAGFTDTQYF
CDR3 DNA: TGTGCCATCAGCCTAGCGGGGTTCACAGATACGCAGTATTTT

V gene: TRBV5-1
D gene: -
clone size: -
J gene: TRBJ1-1
CDR3 protein: CASSLVTGGDEAFF
CDR3 DNA: TGCGCCAGCAGCTTGGTCACGGGGGGAGATGAAGCTTTCTTT

V gene: TRBV5-1
D gene: TRBD2
clone size: few
J gene: TRBJ2-5
CDR3 protein: CASSAVETSKTQYF
CDR3 DNA: TGCGCCAGCAGCGCGGTCGAGACTAGCAAGACCCAGTACTTC

V gene: TRBV7-8
D gene: TRBD2
clone size: -
J gene: TRBJ2-7
CDR3 protein: CASSSTGGPYEQYF
CDR3 DNA: TGTGCCAGCAGCTCCACGGGAGGGCCTTACGAGCAGTACTTC

V gene: TRBV4-3
D gene: -
clone size: many
J gene: TRBJ2-1
CDR3 protein: CASSQHRLVGDEQFF
CDR3 DNA: TGCGCCAGCAGCCAACATCGACTAGTTGGGGATGAGCAGTTCTTC

V gene: TRBV7-2
D gene: TRBD2
clone size: many
J gene: TRBJ2-2
CDR3 protein: CASSLVAGGGTGELFF
CDR3 DNA: TGTGCCAGCAGCTTAGTGGCGGGGGGGGGCACCGGGGAGCTGTTTTTT

V gene: TRBV12-3/TRBV12-4
D gene: TRBD1
clone size: -
J gene: TRBJ2-2
CDR3 protein: CASRRTGRTGELFF
CDR3 DNA: TGTGCCAGCAGAAGGACAGGCCGCACCGGGGAGCTGTTTTTT

V gene: TRBV7-2
D gene: -
clone size: -
J gene: TRBJ2-6
CDR3 protein: CASSSYSLGANVLTF
CDR3 DNA: TGTGCCAGCAGCTCCTATAGCCTCGGGGCCAACGTCCTGACTTTC

V gene: TRBV5-1
D gene: -
clone size: -
J gene: TRBJ2-2
CDR3 protein: CASSWTVTGELFF
CDR3 DNA: TGCGCCAGCAGCTGGACAGTCACCGGGGAGCTGTTTTTT

V gene: TRBV3-1
D gene: -
clone size: once
J gene: TRBJ2-5
CDR3 protein: CASSWNRVLETQYF
CDR3 DNA: TGTGCCAGCAGTTGGAACCGGGTTCTCGAGACCCAGTACTTC

V gene: TRBV4-3
D gene: -
clone size: -
J gene: TRBJ2-6
CDR3 protein: CASSQEGGRYYSGANVLTF
CDR3 DNA: TGCGCCAGCAGCCAAGAAGGCGGCAGGTACTACTCTGGGGCCAACGTCCTGACTTTC

V gene: TRBV5-1
D gene: -
clone size: many
J gene: TRBJ2-1
CDR3 protein: CASSVGLNEQFF
CDR3 DNA: TGCGCCAGCAGCGTGGGACTCAATGAGCAGTTCTTC

V gene: TRBV4-3
D gene: -
clone size: -
J gene: TRBJ2-1
CDR3 protein: CASRPTATAYNEQFF
CDR3 DNA: TGCGCCAGCAGGCCAACGGCGACAGCTTACAATGAGCAGTTCTTC

V gene: TRBV21-1
D gene: -
clone size: -
J gene: TRBJ2-7
CDR3 protein: CASSKDRAPYEQYF
CDR3 DNA: TGTGCCAGCAGCAAAGACAGGGCGCCCTACGAGCAGTACTTC

V gene: TRBV2
D gene: TRBD1
clone size: many
J gene: TRBJ2-7
CDR3 protein: CASMMGQGKGEQYF
CDR3 DNA: TGTGCCAGCATGATGGGACAGGGGAAGGGCGAGCAGTACTTC